The 10 T cell receptor beta chains below were found in one sample sequenced in a study of cytomegalovirus exposure and HLA in healthy donors. The PCR used 60 Vbeta and 13 Jbeta primers. The assay was immunoSEQ multiplex PCR, and TCRdb's table has in-frame clones only and misses some. Found here are fewer than 200,000 clones, less than 85% of them singletons; the top ten hold 0.65%. The sample was PBMCs. These receptors were taken from a boy between 10 and 17 years old in good health and CMV-seronegative.

This chain links TRBV6-1 with TRBJ2-3; TRBD1 agrees at 11 bases. The CDR3 length is 15 residues. V gave up 11 bases and J gave up 4 bases; unmatched junction bases: 11. Germline loops: CDR1 MNHNS, CDR2 SASEGT. As DNA, the CDR3 is TGTGCCGGCGGTTCCGGGACAGGGGGATCAGATACGCAGTATTTT. Its translation is CAGGSGTGGSDTQYF.

This sequence joins TRBV4-3 and TRBJ1-2; 8 nucleotides line up with TRBD1. The CDR3 totals 15 residues. Germline CDR1 reads LGHNA; CDR2 reads YSLEER. Losses at the gene ends were 0 bases for V and 4 bases for J; bases not matched to a gene: 4. CDR3 DNA: TGCGCCAGCAGCCAAGAAGGGACAGGAGCCTATGGCTACACCTTC. This sequence encodes CASSQEGTGAYGYTF.

The V gene is TRBV7-2, the J gene TRBJ2-7; D may be TRBD2 (6 bases). This CDR3 contains 13 residues. Looked up from germline, CDR1 is SGHTA and CDR2 is FQGNSA. V was shortened by 2 bases and J by 2 bases, with 7 bases between the two germline ends. CDR3 amino acids: CASSLTSTYEQYF. The CDR3 DNA reads TGTGCCAGCAGCTTAACTAGCACCTACGAGCAGTACTTC.

V and J are TRBV19 and TRBJ1-2; D is unresolved. CDR1 and CDR2 from the germline V gene are LNHDA and SQIVND (reference sequence). Between the trimmed V and J ends, which lost 3 bases and 8 bases, there was a span of 19 bases. CDR3 length: 15 residues. The CDR3 loop reads CASSMDGERSWGYTF. The CDR3 nucleotides read TGTGCCAGTAGTATGGATGGGGAGCGGTCTTGGGGCTACACCTTC.

The rearrangement links TRBV9 to TRBJ2-5, with D possibly matching TRBD2 (6 bases). CDR1 and CDR2 from the germline V gene are SGDLS and YYNGEE. Between the trimmed V and J ends, which lost 2 bases and 4 bases, there was a span of 12 bases. The CDR3 consists of 14 residues. Written as DNA, the CDR3 is TGTGCCAGCAGCGTGGAGGGTCTAGGAGAGACCCAGTACTTC. It yields the protein CASSVEGLGETQYF.

This clone showed up just a few times. The chain recombines TRBV30 with TRBJ1-5, with a tentative D call TRBD1 (5 bases). Trimming took off 0 bases at V and 2 bases at J, with 14 bases between the two ends. Germline V gene lookup returns CDR1 GTSNPN and CDR2 SVGIG (reference sequence). The CDR3 runs 16 residues. The CDR3 DNA is TGTGCCTGGAGTGTCGGGGGTCTGTTCGGCAATCAGCCCCAGCATTTT. Encoded protein: CAWSVGGLFGNQPQHF. Full variable domain (outside the CDR3, taken from reference TRBV30 and TRBJ1-5): SQTIHQWPATLVQPVGSPLSLECTVEGTSNPNLYWYRQAAGRGLQLLFYSVGIGQISSEVPQNLSASRPQDRQFILSSKKLLLSDSGFYLCAWSVGGLFGNQPQHFGDGTRLSIL.

This chain links TRBV11-3 with TRBJ2-7, with TRBD1 matching over 10 bases. This CDR3 has 16 residues. Per the germline V gene, CDR1 is SGHNT and CDR2 is YENEEA. V shed 5 bases and J 1 base; nucleotides not matched to a gene: 8. The CDR3 region is CASSPARTGGSYEQYF. The CDR3 bases are TGTGCCAGCAGCCCGGCGAGGACAGGGGGTTCCTACGAGCAGTACTTC.

The CDR3 loop reads CASSVPTGPSGYGYTF. CDR3 nucleotides: TGTGCCTCCAGCGTACCGACAGGCCCCTCGGGGTATGGCTACACCTTC. V is TRBV30 and J is TRBJ1-2, with D perhaps matching TRBD1 (6 bases). With 7 bases removed from V and 5 bases from J, the gap between germline ends came to 26 bases. CDR1 is GTSNPN, CDR2 SVGIG, per germline (reference sequence). The length of the CDR3 is 16 residues.

This clone was found a few times. V usage is TRBV5-5 and J usage is TRBJ1-5, with no clear D. Between the trimmed V and J ends, which lost 0 bases and 9 bases, there was a span of 13 bases. The germline gives CDR1 SGHKS, CDR2 YYEKEE (reference sequence). The CDR3 loop spans 14 amino acids. Here the CDR3 reads CASSLAGGLGPQHF. DNA for the CDR3: TGTGCCAGCAGCTTGGCCGGCGGTTTAGGGCCCCAGCATTTT.

The chain couples TRBV19 to TRBJ2-7; 9 positions agree with TRBD2. This CDR3 contains 13 residues. V was clipped by 1 base and J by 9 bases; unmatched bases: 4. Per germline, CDR1 LNHDA and CDR2 SQIVND (reference sequence). CDR3 nucleotide sequence: TGTGCCAGTAGTATAGGGACTAGCGAAGGGCAGTACTTC. The encoded protein is CASSIGTSEGQYF.